This entry lists 9 T cell receptor beta chains sequenced from one sample in a study of blood T cell repertoires in COVID-19. Profiled with immunoSEQ multiplex PCR; TCRdb holds only in-frame clones, not every one. Seen here are around 89,000 clones, about three quarters observed once, and the top ten hold under 15%. The sequenced material came from peripheral blood. These receptors came from a woman older than 75 with acute or convalescent COVID-19.

This chain links TRBV6-2 or TRBV6-3 with TRBJ1-1, with D perhaps TRBD1 (6 bases). Germline-derived CDR1 and CDR2 are MNHEY and SVGEGT. This CDR3 contains 14 residues. Trimming pared 5 bases from V and 0 bases from J, leaving 10 bases between. CDR3 in DNA: TGTGCCAGCAGTGATGACAGGATGAACACTGAAGCTTTCTTT. Amino acids: CASSDDRMNTEAFF.

The sample holds many counts of this clone. The rearrangement links TRBV5-6 to TRBJ2-7, with D possibly matching TRBD1 (6 bases). Germline values: CDR1 SGHDT, CDR2 YYEEEE. V was pared by 2 bases and J by 3 bases, with 12 bases between. The CDR3 consists of 14 residues. CDR3 nucleotide sequence: TGTGCCAGCAGCTTCACAGGGCCCTACTACGAGCAGTACTTC. Protein sequence: CASSFTGPYYEQYF.

This clone was observed a handful of times. This sequence joins TRBV18 and TRBJ2-1; 7 nucleotides align to TRBD2. The CDR3 consists of 13 residues. The V segment lost 2 bases and the J segment 6 bases; nucleotides outside the gene matches: 1. Germline loops: CDR1 KGHSH, CDR2 LQKENI. In nucleotides, the CDR3 is TGTGCCAGCTCACCAACGGGGGGCAATGAGCAGTTCTTC. Protein sequence: CASSPTGGNEQFF.

The chain has TRBV24-1 and TRBJ2-3; 9 bases line up with TRBD2. CDR1 is KGHDR and CDR2 is SFDVKD in the germline V gene. CDR3 length: 14 residues. After removal of 7 bases from V and 2 bases from J, the junction contained 3 bases not matched to a gene. CDR3 DNA: TGTGCCACCAGCCTAGCGGGGCCCACAGATACGCAGTATTTT. Its protein is CATSLAGPTDTQYF.

The chain employs TRBV7-8 and TRBJ1-2, with D possibly being TRBD1 (6 bases). Trimming left V 5 bases short and J 10 bases short, with 14 bases between. From germline, CDR1 is SGHVS and CDR2 FQNEAQ. The CDR3 has 12 amino acids. The CDR3 protein is CASSPRGHPYTF. Here the CDR3 DNA reads TGTGCCAGCAGCCCGAGGGGACATCCCTACACCTTC.

The genes are TRBV5-1 and TRBJ2-7; 10 bases match TRBD1. Germline V lookup: CDR1 SGHRS, CDR2 YFSETQ. V shed 5 bases and J 5 bases; nucleotides not matched to a gene: 10. The CDR3 is 15 amino acids. CDR3 nucleotide sequence: TGCGCCAGCAGAGACCCCGGGACAGGGGCCCACGAGCAGTACTTC. It codes for CASRDPGTGAHEQYF.

The rearrangement links TRBV25-1 to TRBJ1-1; 9 bases align to TRBD1. CDR1 MGHDK and CDR2 SYGVNS come from the germline V gene. This CDR3 has 12 residues. The junction had 2 bases not matched to a gene; V was cut back by 7 bases and J by 5 bases. The chain's CDR3 is CASKDRGTEAFF. The CDR3 DNA reads TGTGCCAGCAAGGACAGGGGAACTGAAGCTTTCTTT.

The rearrangement uses TRBV19 and TRBJ2-1, with 9 positions matching TRBD2. V shed 6 bases and J 7 bases; nucleotides not matched to a gene: 10. There are 15 residues in the CDR3. CDR1 is LNHDA and CDR2 is SQIVND in the germline V gene (reference sequence). The CDR3 sequence: CASSASGGRVNEQFF. The DNA of the CDR3 is TGTGCCAGTAGCGCAAGCGGGGGGCGGGTGAATGAGCAGTTCTTC.

The chain recombines TRBV19 with TRBJ1-2; 7 bases are a match to TRBD1. CDR3 length equals 15 residues. V lost 4 bases, J lost 8 bases, and 13 bases stayed unmatched. In germline, CDR1 is LNHDA, CDR2 SQIVND (reference sequence). The CDR3, as DNA: TGTGCCAGTAGTACCTCTCGGACAGGCCCCAAAGGCTACACCTTC. Amino acids: CASSTSRTGPKGYTF.